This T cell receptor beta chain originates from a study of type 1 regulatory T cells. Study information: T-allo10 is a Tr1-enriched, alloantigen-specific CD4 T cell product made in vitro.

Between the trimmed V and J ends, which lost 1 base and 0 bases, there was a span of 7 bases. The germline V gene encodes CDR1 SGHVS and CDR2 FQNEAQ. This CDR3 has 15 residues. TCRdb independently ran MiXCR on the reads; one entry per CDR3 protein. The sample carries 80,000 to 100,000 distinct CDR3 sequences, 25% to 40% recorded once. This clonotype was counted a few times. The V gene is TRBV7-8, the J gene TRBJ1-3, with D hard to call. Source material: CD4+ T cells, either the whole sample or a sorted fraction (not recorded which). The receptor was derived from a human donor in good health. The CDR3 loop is CASSLEVLSGNTIYF. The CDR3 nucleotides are TGTGCCAGCAGCTTAGAGGTCCTCTCTGGAAACACCATATATTTT.